The 15 T cell receptor beta chains below come from one sample, sequenced in a study of regulatory T cells in long-lasting Graves disease. Time point noted: newly diagnosed GD, antithyroid drugs for less than 3 months. Researchers made the TCR library from RNA that was extracted from PBMCs. The TCR beta library used iRepertoire HTBI primers with Arm-PCR amplification of CDR3. TCRdb reprocessed the multiplex PCR reads with MiXCR, giving one entry per CDR3 protein. The sample has about 420,000 distinct CDR3 sequences; over 15% are singletons. These data also formed part of another study, on T cells in Graves' hyperthyroidism and ophthalmopathy.

The starting material was peripheral blood mononuclear cells (PBMCs), obtained at new diagnosis, from a patient treated with antithyroid drugs. Every receptor here comes from a woman between 18 and 30 years old with Graves disease.

In its sample, this clonotype was seen many times. CDR3 amino acids: CASSFEGAALNTEAFF. The CDR3 DNA sequence: TGTGCCAGCAGTTTTGAAGGGGCGGCTTTGAACACTGAAGCTTTCTTT. The chain links TRBV28 to TRBJ1-1, with D possibly being TRBD1 (5 bases). The V and J ends lost 3 bases and 0 bases respectively, with 14 bases between them. The germline V gene has CDR1 MDHEN and CDR2 SYDVKM. The CDR3 totals 16 residues.

A note on this clonotype: With a far larger clone one base away, a read error is the likely cause. This sequence joins TRBV11-2 and TRBJ1-1; perhaps TRBD1 as D (5 bases). This CDR3 has 14 residues. Germline assignment: CDR1 SGHAT and CDR2 FQNNGV. The V end was cut by 2 bases, the J end by 4 bases, with 11 bases between. The CDR3, as DNA: TGTGCCAGCAGCTTAAGGGCAAGGGGCACTGAAGCTTTCTTT. Translating gives CASSLRARGTEAFF. Using reference TRBV11-2 and TRBJ1-1 for the parts outside the CDR3, the full variable domain is EAGVAQSPRYKIIEKRQSVAFWCNPISGHATLYWYQQILGQGPKLLIQFQNNGVVDDSQLPKDRFSAERLKGVDSTLKIQPAKLEDSAVYLCASSLRARGTEAFFGQGTRLTVV.

About this clonotype itself: Since a much larger clone is just one base distant, this may be a read error. V usage is TRBV6-1 and J usage is TRBJ2-1; 7 bases agree with TRBD2. V was clipped by 5 bases and J by 7 bases; unmatched bases: 14. There are 16 residues in the CDR3. The V gene's germline CDR1 is MNHNS and CDR2 SASEGT. This CDR3 reads CASSHSSWEGRNEQFF. The CDR3 DNA sequence: TGTGCCAGCAGTCACTCGTCATGGGAGGGCAGGAATGAGCAGTTCTTC.

Points on this clonotype: The missing conserved phenylalanine or tryptophan at the end of this CDR3 makes a read error likely. The limits of the CDR3 on the DNA are not certain, so only TCRdb's listed CDR3 is given. This chain joins TRBV11-2 and TRBJ1-6; the D segment call TRBD1 is taken from the table without a DNA check. The germline CDR1 and CDR2 sequences are SGHAT and FQNNGV. The CDR3 has 13 residues if both end residues are counted. The chain's CDR3 is CASSLDRWPDIHL.

This clonotype came up many times. The V and J genes are TRBV20-1 and TRBJ2-7; D is possibly TRBD2 (5 bases). Germline V gene lookup returns CDR1 DFQATT and CDR2 SNEGSKA (reference sequence). The germline V and J ends were trimmed by 6 bases and 0 bases, with 12 bases remaining between them. This CDR3 has 13 residues. As DNA, the CDR3 is TGCAGTGCCGGAGGAGACTTCTCCTACGAGCAGTACTTC. It translates to CSAGGDFSYEQYF.

This clonotype was counted many times. The genes are TRBV27 and TRBJ2-1, with 11 bases matching TRBD2. Trimming removed 4 bases from V and 5 bases from J; junction bases left unmatched: 10. Germline V lookup: CDR1 MNHEY, CDR2 SMNVEV (reference sequence). CDR3 length: 17 amino acids. The CDR3 DNA follows: TGTGCCAGCAGTTCCAACCGGGGACTAGCGGAGGACAATGAGCAGTTCTTC. Protein product: CASSSNRGLAEDNEQFF.

At least ten counts were recorded for this clonotype. This chain links TRBV28 with TRBJ1-5, with TRBD1 matching 9 bases. From germline, CDR1 is MDHEN and CDR2 SYDVKM. This CDR3 has 14 amino acids. The J segment lost 5 bases and the V segment lost 4 bases, leaving 3 bases of the junction unmatched. The chain's CDR3 is CASSSGTGYQPQHF. The CDR3 DNA reads TGTGCCAGCAGTTCCGGGACAGGGTATCAGCCCCAGCATTTT.

This clonotype was counted only a few times. The chain combines TRBV7-3 with TRBJ1-1, with D possibly TRBD1 on 5 matching bases. Germline values: CDR1 SGHTA, CDR2 FQGTGA. V lost 0 bases and J lost 3, with 11 bases in between. CDR3 size: 15 residues. For the CDR3, the DNA is TGTGCCAGCAGCTTAACGGGGGAGGGTTACACTGAAGCTTTCTTT. It specifies CASSLTGEGYTEAFF.

Concerning this clonotype: A far larger clone is one base from this, pointing to a likely read error. The J gene is TRBJ2-7, the V gene TRBV11-1; D is possibly TRBD2 (7 bases). The germline V gene encodes CDR1 SGHAT and CDR2 FQDESV (reference sequence). Trimming removed 5 bases at V and 7 bases at J, with 33 bases between. This CDR3 is built from 19 residues. The CDR3 coding sequence is TGTGCCAGCAGCACCTTAGGGGGAGGAGGACTAGGGACCTACAATGAGCAGTACTTC. Amino acids: CASSTLGGGGLGTYNEQYF.

This clonotype was observed many times. The chain carries TRBV20-1 and TRBJ2-5, with TRBD2 identical over 7 bases. The V and J ends lost 3 bases and 1 base, in that order; junction bases with no gene match: 5. This CDR3 is built from 14 residues. From germline, CDR1 is DFQATT and CDR2 SNEGSKA (reference sequence). The CDR3 sequence: CSARRGGGQETQYF. The CDR3 DNA reads TGCAGTGCTAGGCGCGGGGGAGGCCAAGAGACCCAGTACTTC.

This clonotype was seen many times. The chain combines TRBV28 with TRBJ1-5, with unresolved D. Germline CDR1 and CDR2: MDHEN and SYDVKM. The CDR3 has 14 amino acids. Trimming took 1 base from V and 6 from J, leaving 10 bases between them. As DNA, the CDR3 is TGTGCCAGCAGTTTATATAGGAGTCCTCAGCCCCAGCATTTT. This sequence encodes CASSLYRSPQPQHF.

This clonotype was recorded a few times. A much larger clone lies one base from this, so it may be a read error. The chain combines TRBV28 with TRBJ2-7, with D possibly TRBD2 on 6 matching bases. From germline, CDR1 is MDHEN and CDR2 SYDVKM. The CDR3 totals 14 residues. CDR3 DNA: TGTGCCAGCGGTTTAACTAGCCTGGCCTACGAGCAGTACTTC. It encodes CASGLTSLAYEQYF.

This clonotype was detected many times. The chain joins TRBV7-2 to TRBJ1-1; D is perhaps TRBD1 (5 bases). There are 15 residues in the CDR3. CDR1 is SGHTA and CDR2 is FQGNSA in the germline V gene. Trimming removed 1 base at V and 0 bases at J, with 9 bases between. The CDR3 sequence is CASSLVKGVNTEAFF. The CDR3 coding sequence is TGTGCCAGCAGCTTAGTTAAAGGGGTGAACACTGAAGCTTTCTTT.

J is TRBJ2-2 and V is TRBV5-1; D is unresolved. This CDR3 region has 14 residues. Trimming removed 5 bases at V and 0 bases at J, with 8 bases between. Germline V gene data show CDR1 as SGHRS and CDR2 as YFSETQ. The CDR3 sequence: CASRLTPNTGELFF. The CDR3 nucleotides read TGCGCCAGCAGACTGACACCGAACACCGGGGAGCTGTTTTTT.

This chain connects TRBV24-1 to TRBJ2-2; 10 positions agree with TRBD2. Trimming removed 4 bases from V and 4 bases from J; junction bases left unmatched: 2. CDR1 and CDR2 from the germline V gene are KGHDR and SFDVKD. CDR3 length equals 15 residues. The CDR3 protein is CATSDPSGSTGELFF. The CDR3 DNA reads as TGTGCCACCAGTGACCCTAGCGGGAGCACCGGGGAGCTGTTTTTT.